This T cell receptor beta chain emerged from a study of cytomegalovirus exposure and HLA in healthy donors. The PCR ran on 60 Vbeta and 13 Jbeta primers. Profiling relied on immunoSEQ multiplex PCR, and the TCRdb table lists in-frame clones only, not all of them. The sample carries 130,000 to 150,000 clones, about 78% recorded once. Germline CDR1 and CDR2: SGHTA and FQGNSA. V lost 2 bases, J lost 5 bases, and 16 bases lay in between. The CDR3 consists of 15 residues. Healthy bone marrow donors made up the donors. This TCR was sampled from a man between 18 and 29 years old in good health and CMV-seronegative. This chain links TRBV7-2 with TRBJ2-7; D call uncertain. The material sequenced was PBMCs. CDR3 in DNA: TGTGCCAGCAGCTTATTAACTATGAGACTCCACGAGCAGTACTTC. It is translated as CASSLLTMRLHEQYF.